Given below is one TCR beta chain in context. As yet, its antigen is unknown. Each diagnosis was grounded in clinical symptoms, serum thyroxine and TRAb, thyroid ultrasound, and orbital computed tomography. The CDR3 runs to 13 residues. V lost 10 bases, J lost 2 bases, and 14 bases lay in between. CDR1 ENHRY and CDR2 SYGVKD come from the germline V gene. The data are from a study of T cells in Graves' hyperthyroidism and ophthalmopathy. RNA transcripts gave rise to amplified TCR beta CDR3 regions. Using the HTBI primer set, a first-round RT-PCR was run on the TCR CDR3. MiXCR, run by TCRdb on the multiplex PCR reads, gives a single entry per CDR3 protein. Of roughly 800,000 distinct CDR3 sequences in the sample, roughly 40% were seen once. Study-wide results and caveats: The model forecast ophthalmopathy, anticipating it by a median roughly 6.5 months before onset.

This chain joins TRBV10-3 and TRBJ2-5; D not resolved. The sequence derives from a man between 18 and 29 years old with Graves' hyperthyroidism. Material: blood. CDR3 in DNA: TGTGCCACGAATGGGCCCCGGCAAGAGACCCAGTACTTC. It yields the protein CATNGPRQETQYF.